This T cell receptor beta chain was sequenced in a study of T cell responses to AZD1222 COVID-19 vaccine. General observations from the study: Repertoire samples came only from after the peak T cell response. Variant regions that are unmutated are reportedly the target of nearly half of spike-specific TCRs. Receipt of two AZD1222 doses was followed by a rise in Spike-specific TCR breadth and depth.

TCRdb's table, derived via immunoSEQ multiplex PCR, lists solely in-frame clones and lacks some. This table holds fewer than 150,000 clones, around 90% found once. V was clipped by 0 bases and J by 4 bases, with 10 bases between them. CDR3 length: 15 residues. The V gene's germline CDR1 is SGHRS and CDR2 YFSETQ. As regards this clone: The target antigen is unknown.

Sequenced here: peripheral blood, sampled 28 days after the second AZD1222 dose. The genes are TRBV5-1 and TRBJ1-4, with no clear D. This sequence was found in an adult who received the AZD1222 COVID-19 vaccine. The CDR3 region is CASSLGGVINEKLFF. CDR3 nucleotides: TGCGCCAGCAGCTTGGGCGGGGTCATTAATGAAAAACTGTTTTTT.